The clone carrying this T cell receptor beta chain was counted only a few times. This record comes from a study of T cells after yellow fever vaccination. TCRdb re-called the 5' RACE reads with MiXCR, one entry per CDR3 protein. The sample holds around 300,000 distinct CDR3 sequences, over 3.5% seen once. Germline trimming cut 6 bases from V and 7 bases from J; bases unmatched to any gene: 6. Germline CDR1 and CDR2: MNHEY and SVGEGT. The length of the CDR3 is 14 residues. The rearrangement links TRBV6-2 or TRBV6-3 to TRBJ2-2, with 9 bases matching TRBD1. Sequenced here: PBMCs, sampled 5 days after the yellow fever booster vaccination. This sequence was found in a man aged 18 to 29 who received the YFV17D yellow fever vaccine. CDR3 nucleotide sequence: TGTGCCAGCAGCCTGGGACAGGGTTTCGGGGAGCTGTTTTTT. It codes for CASSLGQGFGELFF.